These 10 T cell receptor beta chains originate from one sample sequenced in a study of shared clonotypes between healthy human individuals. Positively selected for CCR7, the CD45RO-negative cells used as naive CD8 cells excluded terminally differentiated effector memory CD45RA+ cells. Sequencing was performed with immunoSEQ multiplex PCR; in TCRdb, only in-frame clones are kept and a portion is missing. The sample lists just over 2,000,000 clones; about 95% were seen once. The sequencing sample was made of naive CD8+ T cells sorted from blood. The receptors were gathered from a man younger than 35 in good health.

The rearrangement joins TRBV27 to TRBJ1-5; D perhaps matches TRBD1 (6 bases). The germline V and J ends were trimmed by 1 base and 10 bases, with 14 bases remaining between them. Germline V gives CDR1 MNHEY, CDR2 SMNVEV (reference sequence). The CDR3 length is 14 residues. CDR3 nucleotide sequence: TGTGCCAGCAGTTTATGGGGGGCTGAGGGACCCCAGCATTTT. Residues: CASSLWGAEGPQHF.

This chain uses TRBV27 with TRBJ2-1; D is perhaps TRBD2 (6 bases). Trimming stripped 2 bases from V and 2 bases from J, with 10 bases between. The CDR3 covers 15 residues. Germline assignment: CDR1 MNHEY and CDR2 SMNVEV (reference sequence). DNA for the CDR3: TGTGCCAGCAGTTTAGTTGTAGCGGCCTACAATGAGCAGTTCTTC. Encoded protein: CASSLVVAAYNEQFF.

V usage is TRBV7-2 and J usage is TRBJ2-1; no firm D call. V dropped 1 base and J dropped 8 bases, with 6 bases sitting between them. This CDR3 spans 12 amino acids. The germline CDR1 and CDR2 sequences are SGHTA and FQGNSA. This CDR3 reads CASSLVEYEQFF. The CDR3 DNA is TGTGCCAGCAGCTTAGTGGAATATGAGCAGTTCTTC.

The CDR3 loop is CASSPTVLHEEKLFF. CDR3 DNA sequence: TGCGCCAGCAGCCCCACTGTCCTACACGAAGAAAAACTGTTTTTT. The chain links TRBV5-1 to TRBJ1-4; unclear D gene. Trimming took off 4 bases at V and 8 bases at J, with 18 bases between the two ends. This CDR3 region has 15 residues. Germline CDR1 reads SGHRS; CDR2 reads YFSETQ.

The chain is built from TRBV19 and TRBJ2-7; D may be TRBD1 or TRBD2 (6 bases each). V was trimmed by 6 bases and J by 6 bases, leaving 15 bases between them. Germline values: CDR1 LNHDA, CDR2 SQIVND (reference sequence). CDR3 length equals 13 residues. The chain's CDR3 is CASSWGADGEQYF. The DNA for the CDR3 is TGTGCCAGTAGCTGGGGGGCGGACGGCGAGCAGTACTTC.

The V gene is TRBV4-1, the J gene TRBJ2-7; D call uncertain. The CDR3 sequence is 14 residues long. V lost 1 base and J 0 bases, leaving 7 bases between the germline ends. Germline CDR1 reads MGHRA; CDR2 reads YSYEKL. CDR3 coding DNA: TGCGCCAGCAGCCAAGGAGCTTACTCCTACGAGCAGTACTTC. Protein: CASSQGAYSYEQYF.

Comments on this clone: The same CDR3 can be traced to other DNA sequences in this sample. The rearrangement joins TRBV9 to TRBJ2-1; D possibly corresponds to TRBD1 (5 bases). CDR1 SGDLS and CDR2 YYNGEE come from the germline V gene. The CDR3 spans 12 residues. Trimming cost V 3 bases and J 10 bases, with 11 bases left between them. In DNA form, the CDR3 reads TGTGCCAGCAGCGCCTCAGGGAACGAGCAGTTCTTC. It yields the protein CASSASGNEQFF.

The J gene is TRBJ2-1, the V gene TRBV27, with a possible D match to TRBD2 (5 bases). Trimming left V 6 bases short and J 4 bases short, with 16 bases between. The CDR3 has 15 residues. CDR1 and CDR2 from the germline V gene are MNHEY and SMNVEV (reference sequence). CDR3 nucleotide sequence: TGTGCCAGCAGCCCCTCCGGAGCGGAGTACAATGAGCAGTTCTTC. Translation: CASSPSGAEYNEQFF.

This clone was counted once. CDR3 bases: TGTGCCAGCAGCCTGCCTCAGCGGGAGAGTTTCACCGGGGAGCTGTTTTTT. Translating gives CASSLPQRESFTGELFF. The rearrangement uses TRBV9 and TRBJ2-2, with 8 bases identical to TRBD2. Looked up from germline, CDR1 is SGDLS and CDR2 is YYNGEE. Unmatched junction bases numbered 12, after V lost 4 bases and J lost 4 bases. The CDR3 spans 17 residues. The variable domain in full, completed from reference TRBV9 and TRBJ2-2, reads DSGVTQTPKHLITATGQRVTLRCSPRSGDLSVYWYQQSLDQGLQFLIQYYNGEERAKGNILERFSAQQFPDLHSELNLSSLELGDSALYFCASSLPQRESFTGELFFGEGSRLTVL.

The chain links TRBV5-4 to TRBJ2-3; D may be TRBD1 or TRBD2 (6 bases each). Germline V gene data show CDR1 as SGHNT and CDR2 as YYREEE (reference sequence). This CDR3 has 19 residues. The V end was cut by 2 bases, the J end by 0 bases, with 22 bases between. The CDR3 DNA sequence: TGTGCCAGCAGCTTAGCGTTAGCGGAGGGGGAAACTAGCACAGATACGCAGTATTTT. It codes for CASSLALAEGETSTDTQYF.